Each of the 25 T cell receptor beta chains below was sequenced from the same sample in a study of control samples from healthy donors and cancer patients. Sequencing was performed with immunoSEQ multiplex PCR; in TCRdb, only in-frame clones are kept and a portion is missing. In the table there are some 150,000 clones, approximately 94% of which are singletons. Sequencing used blood. The receptor source for this set is a man aged 40-55 years in good health.

The chain uses TRBV5-1 and TRBJ2-2; 8 nucleotides match TRBD1. With V trimmed by 4 bases and J by 8 bases, 7 bases remained unmatched. Germline CDR1 reads SGHRS; CDR2 reads YFSETQ. The CDR3 runs to 14 residues. Written as DNA, the CDR3 is TGCGCCAGCAGCCAGGGGGCCGTTATGGGGGAGCTGTTTTTT. Protein: CASSQGAVMGELFF.

V usage is TRBV5-4 and J usage is TRBJ1-1; no firm D call. CDR3 length: 13 amino acids. Between the trimmed V and J ends, which lost 4 bases and 5 bases, there was a span of 12 bases. CDR1 is SGHNT and CDR2 is YYREEE in the germline V gene (reference sequence). The CDR3 sequence: CASSPGLGTEAFF. The CDR3 nucleotides read TGTGCCAGCAGCCCTGGATTAGGGACTGAAGCTTTCTTT.

The chain has TRBV5-1 and TRBJ1-6; 7 bases match TRBD1. The V gene's germline CDR1 is SGHRS and CDR2 YFSETQ. The V and J ends lost 4 bases and 7 bases, in that order; junction bases with no gene match: 5. CDR3 length equals 14 residues. The CDR3 region has the DNA TGCGCCAGCAGCCCCGGGACAGAGAATTCACCCCTCCACTTT. Protein: CASSPGTENSPLHF.

The V and J genes are TRBV27 and TRBJ1-2; TRBD1 matches at 7 bases. V gave up 4 bases and J gave up 5 bases; unmatched junction bases: 7. Germline lookup yields CDR1 MNHEY and CDR2 SMNVEV (reference sequence). This CDR3 has 14 residues. The CDR3 sequence: CASSSSGGVYGYTF. CDR3 bases: TGTGCCAGCAGTTCATCAGGGGGGGTATATGGCTACACCTTC.

In its sample, this clone was seen once. This rearrangement joins TRBV12-3 or TRBV12-4 to TRBJ2-1; D is uncertain. Trimming took off 3 bases at V and 10 bases at J, with 13 bases between the two ends. The CDR3 is 13 amino acids. In DNA form, the CDR3 reads TGTGCCAGCAGTTTGGCTGTTAATTGGGAGCAGTTCTTC. Protein product: CASSLAVNWEQFF.

The chain links TRBV27 to TRBJ1-5; TRBD1 matches at 7 bases. Germline-derived CDR1 and CDR2 are MNHEY and SMNVEV (reference sequence). This CDR3 has 15 residues. V gave up 2 bases and J gave up 1 base; unmatched junction bases: 2. The CDR3 loop is CASSLGGGSNQPQHF. The CDR3 DNA reads as TGTGCCAGCAGTTTAGGAGGGGGCAGCAATCAGCCCCAGCATTTT.

About this clone: At the DNA level, this CDR3 is encoded by other sequences in the same sample as well. This chain joins TRBV5-1 and TRBJ2-5; 7 nucleotides agree with TRBD2. This CDR3 contains 15 residues. Germline V gene lookup returns CDR1 SGHRS and CDR2 YFSETQ. V lost 0 bases to trimming and J lost 5 bases; unmatched junction nucleotides: 7. CDR3: CASSLGGGSLETQYF. The CDR3 bases are TGCGCCAGCAGCTTGGGTGGCGGGAGTCTGGAGACCCAGTACTTC.

This clone was recorded once. This chain connects TRBV5-1 to TRBJ2-1; 15 positions match TRBD2. CDR1 and CDR2 (germline): SGHRS, YFSETQ. CDR3 length: 14 residues. Trimming removed 4 bases from V and 14 bases from J; junction bases left unmatched: 7. The CDR3 DNA reads as TGCGCCAGCAGCCCCGGGACTAGCGGGAGGAAGGAGTTCTTC. Its protein is CASSPGTSGRKEFF. Full variable domain (outside the CDR3, taken from reference TRBV5-1 and TRBJ2-1): KAGVTQTPRYLIKTRGQQVTLSCSPISGHRSVSWYQQTPGQGLQFLFEYFSETQRNKGNFPGRFSGRQFSNSRSEMNVSTLELGDSALYLCASSPGTSGRKEFFGPGTRLTVL.

The rearrangement joins TRBV12-3 or TRBV12-4 to TRBJ2-3; 10 bases agree with TRBD2. Unmatched junction bases numbered 4, after V lost 9 bases and J lost 4 bases. The CDR3 covers 13 residues. This CDR3 is CASVAGGADTQYF. The CDR3, as DNA: TGTGCCAGTGTAGCGGGGGGTGCAGATACGCAGTATTTT.

CDR3 amino acids: CANRGQSVYEQYF. For the CDR3, the DNA is TGTGCCAACCGCGGGCAGTCGGTCTACGAGCAGTACTTC. The rearrangement joins TRBV6-5 to TRBJ2-7, with a possible D match to TRBD2 (5 bases). CDR1 MNHEY and CDR2 SVGAGI come from the germline V gene. Between the trimmed V and J ends, which lost 10 bases and 3 bases, there was a span of 16 bases. The CDR3 is 13 residues long.

The genes are TRBV27 and TRBJ2-1, with D unresolved. The CDR3 length is 13 residues. V was clipped by 2 bases and J by 8 bases, with 10 bases between them. CDR1 is MNHEY and CDR2 is SMNVEV in the germline V gene (reference sequence). Written as DNA, the CDR3 is TGTGCCAGCAGTTTAGGTTTAGGCGATGAGCAGTTCTTC. It codes for CASSLGLGDEQFF.

The chain couples TRBV25-1 to TRBJ1-1; tentative D call: TRBD1 (5 bases). The germline CDR1 and CDR2 sequences are MGHDK and SYGVNS. V lost 2 bases and J 0 bases, leaving 13 bases between the germline ends. CDR3 length: 16 amino acids. The DNA of the CDR3 is TGTGCCAGCAGTGAAATCTCAGGGAATATGAACACTGAAGCTTTCTTT. It is translated as CASSEISGNMNTEAFF.

This chain links TRBV24-1 with TRBJ2-3, with D hard to call. The germline V gene has CDR1 KGHDR and CDR2 SFDVKD. The CDR3 runs 14 residues. The V and J ends lost 8 bases and 0 bases respectively, with 11 bases between them. Written as DNA, the CDR3 is TGTGCCACCAAGGGCCAGGCTAGCACAGATACGCAGTATTTT. This encodes CATKGQASTDTQYF.

Note on this clone: The sample holds other DNA sequences that translate to the same CDR3. This CDR3 reads CASSYREGNTIYF. The CDR3 DNA sequence: TGTGCCAGCAGTTACAGGGAAGGAAACACCATATATTTT. The rearrangement joins TRBV27 to TRBJ1-3; D may be TRBD1 (6 bases). V was shortened by 4 bases and J by 4 bases, with 8 bases between the two germline ends. Germline CDR1 and CDR2: MNHEY and SMNVEV (reference sequence). The CDR3 contains 13 residues.

This rearrangement joins TRBV7-2 to TRBJ2-1, with 8 bases lining up with TRBD1. Germline lookup yields CDR1 SGHTA and CDR2 FQGNSA. Germline trimming cut 5 bases from V and 6 bases from J; bases unmatched to any gene: 12. The CDR3 extends over 16 amino acids. The CDR3 protein is CASSVLARTGSNEQFF. The CDR3, as DNA: TGTGCCAGCAGCGTTCTCGCCCGGACAGGGAGCAATGAGCAGTTCTTC.

V and J are TRBV7-2 and TRBJ1-4, with D possibly being TRBD1 (6 bases). In germline, CDR1 is SGHTA, CDR2 FQGNSA. Trimming pared 5 bases from V and 4 bases from J, leaving 14 bases between. There are 15 residues in the CDR3. CDR3 DNA sequence: TGTGCCAGCAGCCCCTACAGGGATGATAATGAAAAACTGTTTTTT. It is translated as CASSPYRDDNEKLFF.

This chain connects TRBV7-2 to TRBJ2-7, with 8 bases matching TRBD2. The CDR3 loop spans 15 amino acids. Trimming took 1 base from V and 0 from J; bases not matched to a gene: 2. Germline values: CDR1 SGHTA, CDR2 FQGNSA. Here the CDR3 DNA reads TGTGCCAGCAGCTTAGTAGCGGGGCCCTCCTACGAGCAGTACTTC. Protein: CASSLVAGPSYEQYF.

The chain joins TRBV21-1 to TRBJ1-5. TRBV21-1 is deemed a pseudogene. CDR3 length equals 16 residues. CDR3 bases: TGTGCCAGCAGCAAAGCAGCGGCCAGACTAAATCAGCCCCAGCATTTT. Its protein product is CASSKAAARLNQPQHF.

The rearrangement joins TRBV27 to TRBJ2-5; the match to TRBD1 covers 9 bases. V shed 4 bases, J shed 4 bases, and the junction held 7 bases outside the gene matches. In germline, CDR1 is MNHEY, CDR2 SMNVEV (reference sequence). The CDR3 runs to 15 residues. CDR3 loop: CASSSPGQGLETQYF. The CDR3 DNA follows: TGTGCCAGCAGTTCTCCGGGACAGGGTTTAGAGACCCAGTACTTC.

This chain connects TRBV19 to TRBJ1-6; 10 bases match TRBD1. The CDR3 has 17 amino acids. Germline values: CDR1 LNHDA, CDR2 SQIVND (reference sequence). Losses at the gene ends were 4 bases for V and 10 bases for J; bases not matched to a gene: 13. The CDR3 nucleotides are TGTGCCAGTAGTACCGGGGACAGGGGATTCGAGGAGTCACCCCTCCACTTT. It codes for CASSTGDRGFEESPLHF.

This chain uses TRBV6-2 or TRBV6-3 with TRBJ1-2; D unresolved. Germline V gene lookup returns CDR1 MNHEY and CDR2 SVGEGT. V was pared by 4 bases and J by 8 bases, with 11 bases between. The CDR3 has 12 residues. CDR3 nucleotide sequence: TGTGCCAGCAGTTCTTGGGCAGGCGGCTACACCTTC. It codes for CASSSWAGGYTF.

In this sample, this clone turned up a few times. The rearrangement joins TRBV7-6 to TRBJ1-5; 8 bases match TRBD1. CDR3 length: 15 amino acids. V lost 4 bases and J lost 5; bases outside the gene matches: 7. From germline, CDR1 is SGHVS and CDR2 FNYEAQ. CDR3 DNA: TGTGCCAGCAGCTCCGGACAGGGCTTCGATCAGCCCCAGCATTTT. Amino acid sequence: CASSSGQGFDQPQHF.

V usage is TRBV7-9 and J usage is TRBJ1-2; 9 bases line up with TRBD1. V shed 5 bases and J 6 bases; nucleotides not matched to a gene: 7. The CDR3 length is 14 residues. Germline CDR1 is SEHNR and CDR2 is FQNEAQ (reference sequence). The CDR3 region is CASSTGQGRDGYTF. As DNA, the CDR3 is TGTGCCAGCAGCACAGGACAGGGGAGGGATGGCTACACCTTC.

The chain carries TRBV7-8 and TRBJ1-1; D is unclear. The CDR3 is 14 amino acids. CDR1 is SGHVS and CDR2 is FQNEAQ in the germline V gene. Trimming stripped 0 bases from V and 1 base from J, with 6 bases between. CDR3 bases: TGTGCCAGCAGCTTAGCCGGGAGGAACACTGAAGCTTTCTTT. Translated, it gives CASSLAGRNTEAFF.

The rearrangement links TRBV6-6 to TRBJ1-1; D remains unclear. Germline CDR1 reads MNHNY; CDR2 reads SVGAGI (reference sequence). Between the trimmed V and J ends, which lost 6 bases and 2 bases, there was a span of 7 bases. The CDR3 runs 12 residues. CDR3 in amino acids: CASRSANTEAFF. The CDR3 DNA reads as TGTGCCAGCAGGTCAGCCAACACTGAAGCTTTCTTT.